The 22 T cell receptor beta chains in this list originate from one sample, sequenced in a study of blood T cell repertoires in COVID-19. This table comes from immunoSEQ multiplex PCR, and its TCRdb copy is limited to in-frame clones, with some not included. The table includes roughly 570,000 clones, roughly nine tenths detected once. Sequencing input: peripheral blood. These receptors all come from a woman between 45 and 60 years old with COVID-19, enrolled during active disease.

The chain has TRBV2 and TRBJ1-1; perhaps TRBD1 as D (6 bases). Germline V gives CDR1 SNHLY, CDR2 FYNNEI. The CDR3 runs 12 residues. Between the trimmed V and J ends, which lost 4 bases and 4 bases, there was a span of 7 bases. The CDR3 DNA follows: TGTGCCAGCAGTGTAGGGGGCACTGAAGCTTTCTTT. It encodes CASSVGGTEAFF. The whole variable domain, filled in from reference TRBV2 and TRBJ1-1, reads EPEVTQTPSHQVTQMGQEVILRCVPISNHLYFYWYRQILGQKVEFLVSFYNNEISEKSEIFDDQFSVERPDGSNFTLKIRSTKLEDSAMYFCASSVGGTEAFFGQGTRLTVV.

The sample holds a few counts of this clone. The rearrangement uses TRBV3-1 (or the pseudogene TRBV3-2) and TRBJ2-5, with a tentative D call TRBD2 (6 bases). The CDR3 spans 13 residues. The V and J ends lost 2 bases and 5 bases respectively, with 9 bases between them. Germline V gene data show CDR1 as LGHDT and CDR2 as YNNKEL (reference sequence). Here the CDR3 DNA reads TGTGCCAGCAGCCAAACCGGAGGGGAGACCCAGTACTTC. Translating gives CASSQTGGETQYF.

J is TRBJ1-1 and V is TRBV6-6, with D maybe TRBD1 (6 bases). V was pared by 6 bases and J by 0 bases, with 11 bases between. The length of the CDR3 is 14 residues. The germline V gene encodes CDR1 MNHNY and CDR2 SVGAGI (reference sequence). DNA for the CDR3: TGTGCCAGCAGCGTGACAGGTTTGAACACTGAAGCTTTCTTT. Translating it yields CASSVTGLNTEAFF.

The rearrangement links TRBV21-1 to TRBJ1-2; TRBD1 reflects the table's D call only, with no check against the DNA. TRBV21-1 is a documented pseudogene. This CDR3 spans 14 amino acids. CDR3 coding DNA: TGTGCCAGCAGCACCGGGACAGTTCCCCCCCACCTTACCTTC. Protein sequence: CASSTGTVPPHLTF.

This clone has just a few counts. Other nucleotide sequences in the sample specify the same CDR3. This chain joins TRBV5-4 and TRBJ1-6; 7 bases map to TRBD1. Germline V CDR1 and CDR2: SGHNT, YYREEE (reference sequence). The CDR3 runs to 15 residues. Trimming cost V 0 bases and J 5 bases; bases outside gene matches: 2. The DNA for the CDR3 is TGTGCCAGCAGCTTGGACAGGGGAAATAATTCACCCCTCCACTTT. Its protein product is CASSLDRGNNSPLHF.

This chain connects TRBV5-4 to TRBJ1-2; D not certain. V lost 4 bases, J lost 4 bases, and 11 bases lay in between. The CDR3 covers 13 residues. Germline V gene data show CDR1 as SGHNT and CDR2 as YYREEE (reference sequence). CDR3 DNA: TGTGCCAGCAGCCGAACCTCCGGCTATGGCTACACCTTC. Protein: CASSRTSGYGYTF.

The CDR3: CASSDTGSVATNEKLFF. CDR3 DNA: TGTGCCAGCAGTGACACAGGTTCGGTAGCAACTAATGAAAAACTGTTTTTT. The chain uses TRBV6-1 and TRBJ1-4; a weak D match, TRBD1 (5 bases). This CDR3 comprises 17 residues. V lost 3 bases, J lost 0 bases, and 14 bases lay in between. Germline loops: CDR1 MNHNS, CDR2 SASEGT.

A note on this clone: At the DNA level, this CDR3 is encoded by other sequences in the same sample as well. V and J are TRBV6-5 and TRBJ1-5; 8 nucleotides match TRBD1. V lost 0 bases to trimming and J lost 5 bases; unmatched junction nucleotides: 3. Per germline, CDR1 MNHEY and CDR2 SVGAGI. The CDR3 consists of 15 residues. The CDR3 here is CASSYSRQGHQPQHF. CDR3 nucleotide sequence: TGTGCCAGCAGTTACTCAAGACAGGGGCATCAGCCCCAGCATTTT.

V gene TRBV7-2 combines with J gene TRBJ2-1; D is unresolved. The V end was cut by 5 bases, the J end by 6 bases, with 11 bases between. CDR1 and CDR2 from the germline V gene are SGHTA and FQGNSA. The CDR3 has 13 amino acids. The CDR3 protein is CASSVNRVNEQFF. CDR3 coding DNA: TGTGCCAGCAGCGTCAACCGGGTCAATGAGCAGTTCTTC. The full variable domain, in which reference TRBV7-2 and TRBJ2-1 provide the parts outside the CDR3, is GAGVSQSPSNKVTEKGKDVELRCDPISGHTALYWYRQSLGQGLEFLIYFQGNSAPDKSGLPSDRFSAERTGGSVSTLTIQRTQQEDSAVYLCASSVNRVNEQFFGPGTRLTVL.

The V call is TRBV28, the J call TRBJ1-2; D not certain. The germline V gene has CDR1 MDHEN and CDR2 SYDVKM. The ends were cut back, 3 bases at V and 8 bases at J, with 10 bases in the middle. The CDR3 covers 12 residues. Written as DNA, the CDR3 is TGTGCCAGCAGTTTTCTGTCAGAAGGCTACACCTTC. Residues: CASSFLSEGYTF.

The gene calls are TRBV6-5 and TRBJ1-2; the D is unclear. The CDR3 loop spans 14 amino acids. V was cut by 0 bases and J by 4 bases, with 9 bases left in between. From germline, CDR1 is MNHEY and CDR2 SVGAGI. The CDR3 loop is CASSYSGGIYGYTF. The CDR3 DNA reads TGTGCCAGCAGTTACTCGGGCGGGATCTATGGCTACACCTTC.

This chain joins TRBV27 and TRBJ2-3; 7 positions agree with TRBD2. The V gene's germline CDR1 is MNHEY and CDR2 SMNVEV (reference sequence). With 6 bases clipped from V and 1 base from J, the junction kept 1 base outside the gene matches. This CDR3 has 13 amino acids. Here the CDR3 reads CASRAGGTDTQYF. The CDR3 region has the DNA TGTGCCAGCAGGGCGGGGGGCACAGATACGCAGTATTTT.

CDR3 in amino acids: CASSGQGINTGELFF. The CDR3 DNA is TGTGCCAGCAGCGGACAGGGGATTAACACCGGGGAGCTGTTTTTT. The gene calls are TRBV7-2 and TRBJ2-2, with 9 nucleotides matching TRBD1. This CDR3 spans 15 amino acids. With 5 bases clipped from V and 2 bases from J, the junction kept 3 bases outside the gene matches. Germline CDR1 is SGHTA and CDR2 is FQGNSA.

The genes are TRBV10-3 and TRBJ1-1; 7 positions match TRBD1. The CDR3 sequence is 17 residues long. The V gene end was trimmed by 6 bases and the J gene end by 0 bases; junction bases not matched to a gene: 13. Germline V gene lookup returns CDR1 ENHRY and CDR2 SYGVKD. For the CDR3, the DNA is TGTGCCATCAGGGGTCGACAGGGTACGTCGGTGAACACTGAAGCTTTCTTT. Amino acid sequence: CAIRGRQGTSVNTEAFF.

This chain connects TRBV4-1 to TRBJ1-3; D is unclear. Germline V gives CDR1 MGHRA, CDR2 YSYEKL. The CDR3 is 15 residues long. V was trimmed by 4 bases and J by 0 bases, leaving 10 bases between them. Here the CDR3 reads CASSLVALSGNTIYF. The CDR3 region has the DNA TGCGCCAGCAGCCTAGTCGCACTCTCTGGAAACACCATATATTTT.

This sequence joins TRBV29-1 and TRBJ1-1; TRBD1 aligns across 7 bases. The CDR3 covers 13 residues. CDR1 is SQVTM, CDR2 ANQGSEA, per germline. V trimming: 4 bases; J trimming: 3 bases; junction bases outside the gene matches: 5. The CDR3 nucleotides are TGCAGCGTTGCCGCAGGGGGGTACACTGAAGCTTTCTTT. Residues: CSVAAGGYTEAFF.

The chain carries TRBV10-3 and TRBJ1-1; maybe TRBD1 (5 bases). The CDR3 spans 13 residues. Germline V gene sequence: CDR1 ENHRY, CDR2 SYGVKD. The V end was cut by 4 bases, the J end by 1 base, with 7 bases between. The CDR3 nucleotides are TGTGCCATCAGTGTTAGGGGGAACACTGAAGCTTTCTTT. Encoded protein: CAISVRGNTEAFF.

This clone has just one count. This rearrangement joins TRBV24-1 to TRBJ1-2; the match to TRBD1 covers 7 bases. Germline CDR1 is KGHDR and CDR2 is SFDVKD. The CDR3 is 14 residues long. V shed 1 base, J shed 5 bases, and the junction held 3 bases outside the gene matches. DNA for the CDR3: TGTGCCACCAGTGATTTACCACAGGGGTATGGCTACACCTTC. As protein: CATSDLPQGYGYTF.

This clone was seen repeatedly, ten times or more. The chain couples TRBV10-3 to TRBJ1-5; 10 bases are a match to TRBD1. Per germline, CDR1 ENHRY and CDR2 SYGVKD. The trim removed 0 bases at V and 5 bases at J, leaving 1 base unmatched. The CDR3 runs 15 residues. In DNA, the CDR3 is TGTGCCATCAGTGAGTCCGGGACAGGGGATCAGCCCCAGCATTTT. Its translation is CAISESGTGDQPQHF.

The chain carries TRBV5-1 and TRBJ2-3; TRBD2 is a possible D gene (7 bases). Between the trimmed V and J ends, which lost 2 bases and 4 bases, there was a span of 17 bases. CDR3 length equals 16 residues. CDR1 is SGHRS and CDR2 is YFSETQ in the germline V gene. In DNA form, the CDR3 reads TGCGCCAGCAGCTTTAGATCGGGGGGCGGGGCAGATACGCAGTATTTT. It yields the protein CASSFRSGGGADTQYF. The full variable domain, with the rest looked up from reference TRBV5-1 and TRBJ2-3, is KAGVTQTPRYLIKTRGQQVTLSCSPISGHRSVSWYQQTPGQGLQFLFEYFSETQRNKGNFPGRFSGRQFSNSRSEMNVSTLELGDSALYLCASSFRSGGGADTQYFGPGTRLTVL.

V gene TRBV6-1 combines with J gene TRBJ2-1; 9 nucleotides match TRBD1. CDR1 and CDR2 from the germline V gene are MNHNS and SASEGT. CDR3 length: 15 amino acids. V shed 2 bases, J shed 4 bases, and the junction held 3 bases outside the gene matches. The CDR3 reads CASSEPGQGYNEQFF. CDR3 in DNA: TGTGCCAGCAGTGAACCGGGACAGGGATACAATGAGCAGTTCTTC.

The genes are TRBV7-3 and TRBJ2-2, with D maybe TRBD1 (5 bases). Trimming took off 8 bases at V and 5 bases at J, with 12 bases between the two ends. The germline CDR1 and CDR2 sequences are SGHTA and FQGTGA. This CDR3 contains 13 residues. The CDR3 sequence: CASGAVPTGELFF. Written as DNA, the CDR3 is TGTGCCAGCGGGGCTGTTCCAACCGGGGAGCTGTTTTTT.